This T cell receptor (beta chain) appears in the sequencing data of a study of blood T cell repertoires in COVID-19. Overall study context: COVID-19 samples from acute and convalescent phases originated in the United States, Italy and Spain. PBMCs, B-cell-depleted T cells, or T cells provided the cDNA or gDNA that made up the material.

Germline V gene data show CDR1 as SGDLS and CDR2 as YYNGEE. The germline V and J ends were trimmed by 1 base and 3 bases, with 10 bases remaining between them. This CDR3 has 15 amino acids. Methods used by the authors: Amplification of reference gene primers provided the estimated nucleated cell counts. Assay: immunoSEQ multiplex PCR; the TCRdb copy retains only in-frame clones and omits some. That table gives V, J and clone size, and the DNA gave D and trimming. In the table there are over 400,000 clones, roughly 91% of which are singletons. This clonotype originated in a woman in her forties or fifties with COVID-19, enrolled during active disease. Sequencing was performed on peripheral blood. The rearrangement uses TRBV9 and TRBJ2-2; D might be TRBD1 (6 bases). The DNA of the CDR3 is TGTGCCAGCAGCGTAAGGGGGATGGACACCGGGGAGCTGTTTTTT. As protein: CASSVRGMDTGELFF.